This TCR beta chain came from a study of T cell responses to AZD1222 COVID-19 vaccine. The CDR3 runs to 13 residues. Germline lookup yields CDR1 MNHEY and CDR2 SVGAGI. Trimming cost V 6 bases and J 2 bases; bases outside gene matches: 4. The study, taken as a whole, reports: Spike-specific TCR breadth and depth rose after two AZD1222 doses. Clonal diversity may have been underestimated, and the donors were mostly white British, with more females than males.

Measured with immunoSEQ multiplex PCR; TCRdb has only the in-frame clones, and not every one. This sample carries over 120,000 clones, about 90% of them seen once, and the ten largest clones take 1.5% to 2%. Points on this clone: The antigen is undetermined.

This clonotype originated in an adult in good health. The specimen comprised peripheral blood, sampled on day 0 of AZD1222 vaccination. The chain recombines TRBV6-5 with TRBJ2-7, with 7 bases aligning to TRBD2. CDR3 bases: TGTGCCAGCAGGAGCGGGACTCCCTACGAGCAGTACTTC. It translates to CASRSGTPYEQYF.